These 9 T cell receptor beta chains originate from one sample sequenced in a study of regulatory T cells in long-lasting Graves disease. Stated time point: newly diagnosed GD, antithyroid drugs for less than 3 months. Extracted RNA from PBMCs served as the source of the TCR library. Relying on iRepertoire HTBI primers and Arm-PCR of CDR3 regions, the team built TCR beta libraries. Via MiXCR, TCRdb re-called the multiplex PCR reads, giving one row per CDR3 protein. The profile covers about 440,000 distinct CDR3 sequences, with about 15% appearing a single time and over 15% taken by the ten largest. In addition, the sample was reused for a study of T cells in Graves' hyperthyroidism and ophthalmopathy.

The specimen was peripheral blood mononuclear cells (PBMCs), collected at new diagnosis, from a patient treated with antithyroid drugs. These receptors were taken from a woman in her 30s with Graves disease.

The V call is TRBV27, the J call TRBJ1-5; D ambiguous. Trimming stripped 4 bases from V and 9 bases from J, with 22 bases between. The germline CDR1 and CDR2 sequences are MNHEY and SMNVEV (reference sequence). The CDR3 is made up of 16 amino acids. In DNA, the CDR3 is TGTGCCAGCAGTTACCGGGCCCAACTACCCCTTGGGCCCCAGCATTTT. Translated, it gives CASSYRAQLPLGPQHF.

This clonotype was picked up many times. This chain connects TRBV7-8 to TRBJ2-3; 8 bases align to TRBD2. This CDR3 contains 17 residues. Trimming at V came to 5 bases and at J to 2 bases, leaving 12 bases not matched to a gene. Germline CDR1 SGHVS, CDR2 FQNEAQ. The CDR3 reads CASSPPAVAGPTDTQYF. For the CDR3, the DNA is TGTGCCAGCAGCCCCCCGGCGGTAGCGGGGCCCACAGATACGCAGTATTTT.

To note about this clonotype: Since a much larger clone is just one base distant, this may be a read error. V usage is TRBV28 and J usage is TRBJ2-2; tentatively, D is TRBD1 (5 bases). This CDR3 has 14 amino acids. V was clipped by 6 bases and J by 3 bases, with 11 bases between them. Germline CDR1 and CDR2: MDHEN and SYDVKM. The CDR3 DNA reads as TGTGCCAGCAGCCCTCAGACAGACACCGGGGAGCTGTTTTTT. Amino acid sequence: CASSPQTDTGELFF.

This clonotype was counted at least ten times. The gene calls are TRBV6-1 and TRBJ1-1; D gene ambiguous. Germline CDR1 MNHNS, CDR2 SASEGT. V was trimmed by 3 bases and J by 2 bases, leaving 10 bases between them. The CDR3 sequence is 14 residues long. The CDR3 DNA reads TGTGCCAGCAGTGACCTCCCGGTCAACACTGAAGCTTTCTTT. This encodes CASSDLPVNTEAFF.

Many counts were recorded for this clonotype. The V gene is TRBV30, the J gene TRBJ2-1, with TRBD2 matching 8 bases. Germline V gene lookup returns CDR1 GTSNPN and CDR2 SVGIG (reference sequence). V trimming: 2 bases; J trimming: 7 bases; junction bases outside the gene matches: 10. The CDR3 is 15 amino acids. CDR3: CAWSPGLGFTNEQFF. CDR3 nucleotide sequence: TGTGCCTGGAGTCCGGGACTAGGGTTTACGAATGAGCAGTTCTTC.

This clonotype has a count of ten or more. The chain has TRBV28 and TRBJ2-5; D uncertain. The CDR3 runs 15 residues. Trimming cost V 5 bases and J 4 bases, with 17 bases left between them. Looked up from germline, CDR1 is MDHEN and CDR2 is SYDVKM. The CDR3 nucleotides are TGTGCCAGCAGTACCCTCGTCCAGGTGGGAGAGACCCAGTACTTC. This gives the protein CASSTLVQVGETQYF.

The gene calls are TRBV30 and TRBJ1-2, with D perhaps matching TRBD1 (6 bases). The V gene's germline CDR1 is GTSNPN and CDR2 SVGIG (reference sequence). The CDR3 has 14 residues. The V and J ends lost 0 bases and 8 bases respectively, with 16 bases between them. Here the CDR3 DNA reads TGTGCCTGGAGTGTAAGAGGGGGGGCCGGGGGCTACACCTTC. The encoded protein is CAWSVRGGAGGYTF.

This clonotype was detected many times. The J gene is TRBJ2-4, the V gene TRBV5-1, with a weak D call TRBD2 (7 bases). Trimming pared 4 bases from V and 8 bases from J, leaving 13 bases between. Germline V gives CDR1 SGHRS, CDR2 YFSETQ. This CDR3 has 13 residues. The CDR3 loop reads CASSRGGWDIQYF. The CDR3 nucleotides read TGCGCCAGCAGCCGCGGGGGCTGGGACATTCAGTACTTC.

This clonotype was observed many times. The chain recombines TRBV9 with TRBJ2-7; D ambiguous. This CDR3 contains 15 residues. CDR1 is SGDLS, CDR2 YYNGEE, per germline. Trimming took 2 bases from V and 2 from J, leaving 14 bases between them. CDR3 in amino acids: CASSVLPDGAYEQYF. The CDR3 nucleotides read TGTGCCAGCAGCGTTCTCCCCGACGGAGCCTACGAGCAGTACTTC. The complete variable domain, with remaining parts taken from reference TRBV9 and TRBJ2-7, reads DSGVTQTPKHLITATGQRVTLRCSPRSGDLSVYWYQQSLDQGLQFLIQYYNGEERAKGNILERFSAQQFPDLHSELNLSSLELGDSALYFCASSVLPDGAYEQYFGPGTRLTVT.